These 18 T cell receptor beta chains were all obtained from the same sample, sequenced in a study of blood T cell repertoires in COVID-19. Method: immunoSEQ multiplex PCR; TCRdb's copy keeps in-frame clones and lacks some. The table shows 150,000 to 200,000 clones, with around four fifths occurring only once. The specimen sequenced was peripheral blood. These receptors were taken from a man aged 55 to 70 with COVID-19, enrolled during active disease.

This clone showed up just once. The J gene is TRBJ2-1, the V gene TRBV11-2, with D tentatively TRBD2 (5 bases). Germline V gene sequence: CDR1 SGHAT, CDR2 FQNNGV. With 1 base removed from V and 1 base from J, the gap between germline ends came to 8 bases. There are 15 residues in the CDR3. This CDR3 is CASSLGRGSYNEQFF. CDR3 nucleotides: TGTGCCAGCAGCTTAGGACGAGGGTCCTACAATGAGCAGTTCTTC.

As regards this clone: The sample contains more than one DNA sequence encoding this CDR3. The CDR3 DNA reads as TGTGCTAGTGGTTTGGGAGGGAACACTGAAGCTTTCTTT. Protein sequence: CASGLGGNTEAFF. The chain combines TRBV12-5 with TRBJ1-1, with D unresolved. V was shortened by 1 base and J by 1 base, with 4 bases between the two germline ends. Germline CDR1 is LGHNT and CDR2 is FRNRAP. CDR3 size: 13 residues.

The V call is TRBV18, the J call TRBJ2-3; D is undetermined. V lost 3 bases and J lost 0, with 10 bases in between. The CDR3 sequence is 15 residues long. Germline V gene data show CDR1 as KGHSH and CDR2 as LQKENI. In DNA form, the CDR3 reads TGTGCCAGCTCACCCTCCCTCTCGAGCACAGATACGCAGTATTTT. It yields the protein CASSPSLSSTDTQYF.

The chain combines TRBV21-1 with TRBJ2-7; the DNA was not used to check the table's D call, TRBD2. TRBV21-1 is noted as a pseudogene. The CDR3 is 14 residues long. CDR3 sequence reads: CASSPGTSGYEQYF. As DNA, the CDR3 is TGTGCCAGCAGCCCCGGGACTAGCGGCTACGAGCAGTACTTC.

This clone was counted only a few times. CDR3 sequence (DNA): TGTGCTAGTGGTCCCGGGGGGGGACGCGAAAAACTGTTTTTT. It is translated as CASGPGGGREKLFF. The chain joins TRBV12-5 to TRBJ1-4; D is possibly TRBD1 (5 bases). V was cut by 5 bases and J by 8 bases, with 15 bases left in between. Germline-derived CDR1 and CDR2 are LGHNT and FRNRAP. The CDR3 runs 14 residues.

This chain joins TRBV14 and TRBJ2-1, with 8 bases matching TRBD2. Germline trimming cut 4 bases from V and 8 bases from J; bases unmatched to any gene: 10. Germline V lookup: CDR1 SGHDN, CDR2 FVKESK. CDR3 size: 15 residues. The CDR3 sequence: CASSRAAGGRHEQFF. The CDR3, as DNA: TGTGCCAGCAGCCGCGCGGCGGGGGGAAGACATGAGCAGTTCTTC.

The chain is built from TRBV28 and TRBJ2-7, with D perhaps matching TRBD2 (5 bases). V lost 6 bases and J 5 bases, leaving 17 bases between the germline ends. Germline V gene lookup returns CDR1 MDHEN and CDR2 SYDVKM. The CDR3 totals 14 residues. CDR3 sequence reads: CASRSGFQVDEQYF. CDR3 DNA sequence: TGTGCCAGCAGATCGGGATTTCAGGTAGACGAGCAGTACTTC.

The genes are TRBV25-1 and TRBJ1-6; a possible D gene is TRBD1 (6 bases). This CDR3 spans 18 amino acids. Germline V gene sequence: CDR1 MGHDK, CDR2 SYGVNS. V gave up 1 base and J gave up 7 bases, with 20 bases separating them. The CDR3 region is CASSESTRPGGANSPLHF. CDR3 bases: TGTGCCAGCAGTGAATCCACCCGCCCGGGGGGCGCGAATTCACCCCTCCACTTT. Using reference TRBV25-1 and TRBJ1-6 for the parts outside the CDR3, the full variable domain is EADIYQTPRYLVIGTGKKITLECSQTMGHDKMYWYQQDPGMELHLIHYSYGVNSTEKGDLSSESTVSRIRTEHFPLTLESARPSHTSQYLCASSESTRPGGANSPLHFGNGTRLTVT.

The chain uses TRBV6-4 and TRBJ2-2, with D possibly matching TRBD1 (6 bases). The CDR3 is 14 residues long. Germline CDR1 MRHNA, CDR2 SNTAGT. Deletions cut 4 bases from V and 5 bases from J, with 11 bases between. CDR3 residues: CASSAAQGTGELFF. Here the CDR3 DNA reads TGTGCCAGCAGTGCAGCACAGGGTACCGGGGAGCTGTTTTTT.

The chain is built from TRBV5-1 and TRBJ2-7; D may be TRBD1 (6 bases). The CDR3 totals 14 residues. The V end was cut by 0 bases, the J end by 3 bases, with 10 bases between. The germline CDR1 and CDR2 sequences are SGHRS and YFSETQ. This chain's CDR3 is CASSLGQGNYEQYF. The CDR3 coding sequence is TGCGCCAGCAGCTTGGGTCAGGGGAACTACGAGCAGTACTTC.

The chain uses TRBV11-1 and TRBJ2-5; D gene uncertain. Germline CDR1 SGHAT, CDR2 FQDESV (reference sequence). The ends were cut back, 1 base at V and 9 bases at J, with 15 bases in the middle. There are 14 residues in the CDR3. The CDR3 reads CASSLDLAVPSQYF. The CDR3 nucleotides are TGTGCCAGCAGCTTAGATTTGGCAGTTCCGTCCCAGTACTTC. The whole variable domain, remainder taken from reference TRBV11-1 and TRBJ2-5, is EAEVAQSPRYKITEKSQAVAFWCDPISGHATLYWYRQILGQGPELLVQFQDESVVDDSQLPKDRFSAERLKGVDSTLKIQPAELGDSAMYLCASSLDLAVPSQYFGPGTRLLVL.

Here the CDR3 reads CASSELGQHFSGNTIYF. Here the CDR3 DNA reads TGTGCCAGCAGTGAATTAGGACAGCACTTCTCTGGAAACACCATATATTTT. This chain links TRBV25-1 with TRBJ1-3, with D tentatively TRBD1 (6 bases). V lost 1 base to trimming and J lost 0 bases, with 13 bases between them. The germline V gene has CDR1 MGHDK and CDR2 SYGVNS. This CDR3 has 17 amino acids.

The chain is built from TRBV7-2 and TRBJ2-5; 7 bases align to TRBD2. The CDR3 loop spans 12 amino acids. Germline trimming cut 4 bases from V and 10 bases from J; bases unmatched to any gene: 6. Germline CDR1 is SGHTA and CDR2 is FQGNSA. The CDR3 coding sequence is TGTGCCAGCAGCTCCAGCGGGGTCCGCCAGTACTTC. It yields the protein CASSSSGVRQYF.

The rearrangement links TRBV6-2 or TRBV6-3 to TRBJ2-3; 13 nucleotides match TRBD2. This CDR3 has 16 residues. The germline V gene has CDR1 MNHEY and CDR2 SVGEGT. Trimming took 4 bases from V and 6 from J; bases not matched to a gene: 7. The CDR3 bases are TGTGCCAGCAGTTCCCGGACTAGCGGGAGAGTGGATACGCAGTATTTT. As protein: CASSSRTSGRVDTQYF.

The CDR3 loop reads CASTPGQGSEKLFF. CDR3 nucleotides: TGTGCCAGCACTCCGGGACAGGGAAGTGAAAAACTGTTTTTT. The V and J genes are TRBV19 and TRBJ1-4, with 9 bases that match TRBD1. Losses at the gene ends were 9 bases for V and 7 bases for J; bases not matched to a gene: 9. CDR1 is LNHDA, CDR2 SQIVND, per germline (reference sequence). There are 14 residues in the CDR3.

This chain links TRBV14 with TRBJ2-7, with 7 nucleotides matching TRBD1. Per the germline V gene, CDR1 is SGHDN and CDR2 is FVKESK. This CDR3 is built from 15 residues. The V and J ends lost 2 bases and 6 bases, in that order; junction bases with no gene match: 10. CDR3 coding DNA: TGTGCCAGCAGCCAAAGACGGGACAGACCGGGCGAGCAGTACTTC. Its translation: CASSQRRDRPGEQYF.

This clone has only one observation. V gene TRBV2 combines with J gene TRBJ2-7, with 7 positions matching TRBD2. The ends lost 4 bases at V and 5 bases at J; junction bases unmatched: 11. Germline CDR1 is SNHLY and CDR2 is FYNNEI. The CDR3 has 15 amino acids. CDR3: CASSAPPREHHEQYF. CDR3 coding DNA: TGTGCCAGCAGTGCCCCCCCGCGGGAGCACCACGAGCAGTACTTC.

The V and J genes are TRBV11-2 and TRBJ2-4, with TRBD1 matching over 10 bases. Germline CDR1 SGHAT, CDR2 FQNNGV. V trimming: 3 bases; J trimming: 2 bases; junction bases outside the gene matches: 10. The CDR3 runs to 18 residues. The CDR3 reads CASSFPQRDRGSKNIQYF. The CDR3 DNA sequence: TGTGCCAGCAGCTTCCCCCAAAGGGACAGGGGATCCAAAAACATTCAGTACTTC.